A single sample gave rise to the 26 T cell receptor beta chains below, sequenced in a study of T cells in Graves' hyperthyroidism and ophthalmopathy. Using RNA transcripts as the source, TCR beta CDR3 regions were amplified. Using the HTBI primer set, a first-round RT-PCR was run on the TCR CDR3. TCRdb called the multiplex PCR reads again in MiXCR, with one record for every CDR3 protein. The table lists around 280,000 distinct CDR3 sequences, around 13% of them singletons, with 7% to 9% in the top ten. The sequenced sample was blood. The receptor set was obtained from a woman aged 40 to 55 with Graves' hyperthyroidism.

This clonotype was observed many times. The V call is TRBV6-5, the J call TRBJ2-1, with D possibly TRBD2 on 6 matching bases. Germline V gives CDR1 MNHEY, CDR2 SVGAGI. CDR3 length: 13 amino acids. The V end was cut by 7 bases, the J end by 9 bases, with 16 bases between. CDR3 nucleotide sequence: TGTGCCAGCACCCCGGAGACTAGTTTTGAGCAGTTCTTC. It encodes CASTPETSFEQFF.

The table lists this clonotype with a count of one. This rearrangement joins TRBV5-1 to TRBJ1-1; D not certain. The CDR3 covers 17 residues. Germline CDR1 SGHRS, CDR2 YFSETQ. V was trimmed by 0 bases and J by 0 bases, leaving 15 bases between them. Here the CDR3 DNA reads TGCGCCAGCAGCTTGGACATCGGTGAACTAATGAACACTGAAGCTTTCTTT. Amino acid sequence: CASSLDIGELMNTEAFF. The full variable domain, rest sourced from reference TRBV5-1 and TRBJ1-1, is KAGVTQTPRYLIKTRGQQVTLSCSPISGHRSVSWYQQTPGQGLQFLFEYFSETQRNKGNFPGRFSGRQFSNSRSEMNVSTLELGDSALYLCASSLDIGELMNTEAFFGQGTRLTVV.

V and J are TRBV27 and TRBJ2-7, with D maybe TRBD1 (7 bases). Germline V lookup: CDR1 MNHEY, CDR2 SMNVEV (reference sequence). The CDR3 extends over 15 amino acids. Trimming shortened V by 3 bases and J by 2 bases, and 14 bases separated the two germline ends. CDR3 bases: TGTGCCAGCAGTTTCCGCGGGACAGACACCTACGAGCAGTACTTC. This sequence encodes CASSFRGTDTYEQYF.

Concerning this clonotype: This may stem from a read error, because a much larger clone lies one nucleotide away. V gene TRBV11-1 combines with J gene TRBJ2-2; D is unresolved. Germline CDR1 SGHAT, CDR2 FQDESV (reference sequence). The CDR3 totals 14 residues. The CDR3 nucleotides are TGTCCCAGCACGGGCTCCTTGAGCACCGGGGAGCTGTTTTTT. Translated: CPSTGSLSTGELFF.

This clonotype appeared many times. The rearrangement joins TRBV6-1 to TRBJ2-1, with TRBD2 as a possible D gene (6 bases). Per the germline V gene, CDR1 is MNHNS and CDR2 is SASEGT. Trimming cost V 3 bases and J 9 bases, with 12 bases left between them. This CDR3 contains 13 residues. The CDR3 loop reads CASSEARGSEQFF. The CDR3 DNA sequence: TGTGCCAGCAGTGAGGCGCGGGGTTCTGAGCAGTTCTTC.

This clonotype has ten or more counts. The chain joins TRBV2 to TRBJ2-2; tentative D call: TRBD2 (6 bases). The germline V gene encodes CDR1 SNHLY and CDR2 FYNNEI. This CDR3 has 15 residues. V lost 8 bases, J lost 0 bases, and 13 bases lay in between. CDR3 DNA: TGTGCCAGCTCCAAAGCGGGCCCGAACACCGGGGAGCTGTTTTTT. The encoded protein is CASSKAGPNTGELFF.

Here the CDR3 reads CASTLRGFREGETQYF. CDR3 in DNA: TGTGCCAGCACCCTCCGAGGGTTCCGTGAAGGGGAGACCCAGTACTTC. The chain has TRBV28 and TRBJ2-5; perhaps TRBD2 as D (5 bases). Germline V lookup: CDR1 MDHEN, CDR2 SYDVKM. The CDR3 totals 16 residues. The V end lost 7 bases, the J end lost 5 bases, and 23 bases lay between the germline ends.

This clonotype was detected ten times or more. This chain connects TRBV30 to TRBJ1-5; D remains ambiguous. The CDR3 spans 13 residues. The germline CDR1 and CDR2 sequences are GTSNPN and SVGIG (reference sequence). The V and J ends lost 0 bases and 5 bases respectively, with 8 bases between them. The CDR3 loop reads CAWSVGYDQPQHF. The CDR3 nucleotides read TGTGCCTGGAGTGTGGGGTATGATCAGCCCCAGCATTTT.

V usage is TRBV19 and J usage is TRBJ1-3; no reliable D call. This CDR3 has 17 residues. The V end was cut by 6 bases, the J end by 3 bases, with 21 bases between. CDR1 and CDR2 from the germline V gene are LNHDA and SQIVND (reference sequence). Here the CDR3 reads CASRTLSQGLLGNTIYF. CDR3 coding DNA: TGTGCCAGTAGAACCCTCAGCCAAGGGCTTCTTGGAAACACCATATATTTT.

This clonotype occurred many times. V usage is TRBV28 and J usage is TRBJ1-1, with 7 nucleotides matching TRBD1. The CDR3 loop spans 14 amino acids. Per the germline V gene, CDR1 is MDHEN and CDR2 is SYDVKM. V lost 5 bases to trimming and J lost 1 base; unmatched junction nucleotides: 4. The CDR3 DNA is TGTGCCAGCAGTCCCGGGACAGCGAACACTGAAGCTTTCTTT. This codes for CASSPGTANTEAFF.

This clonotype came up many times. The V call is TRBV12-3 or TRBV12-4, the J call TRBJ1-1; a possible D gene is TRBD1 (6 bases). V was shortened by 6 bases and J by 6 bases, with 14 bases between the two germline ends. CDR3 length equals 13 residues. The CDR3 sequence is CASRLTGIAEAFF. DNA of the CDR3: TGTGCCAGCAGACTAACAGGGATCGCTGAAGCTTTCTTT.

This clonotype came up many times. This sequence joins TRBV7-9 and TRBJ2-5; no clear D. Germline CDR1 SEHNR, CDR2 FQNEAQ (reference sequence). The length of the CDR3 is 14 residues. The ends were cut back, 1 base at V and 5 bases at J, with 11 bases in the middle. CDR3 loop: CASSLGAVEETQYF. As DNA, the CDR3 is TGTGCCAGCAGCTTAGGGGCAGTGGAGGAGACCCAGTACTTC.

This clonotype was recorded many times. This sequence joins TRBV5-1 and TRBJ2-3; TRBD1 is a possible D gene (6 bases). The germline V gene has CDR1 SGHRS and CDR2 YFSETQ. CDR3 length equals 14 residues. The V end lost 1 base, the J end lost 4 bases, and 10 bases lay between the germline ends. CDR3 nucleotide sequence: TGCGCCAGCAGCTTGAGCCAGGGGCCAGATACGCAGTATTTT. This encodes CASSLSQGPDTQYF.

This clonotype was detected ten times or more. The gene calls are TRBV5-4 and TRBJ1-2; 9 bases map to TRBD1. The CDR3 is 13 amino acids. Trimming cost V 4 bases and J 4 bases; bases outside gene matches: 2. Germline V lookup: CDR1 SGHNT, CDR2 YYREEE (reference sequence). The CDR3 loop reads CASSPDRGYGYTF. Written as DNA, the CDR3 is TGTGCCAGCAGCCCGGACAGGGGCTATGGCTACACCTTC. The complete variable domain, with remaining parts taken from reference TRBV5-4 and TRBJ1-2, reads ETGVTQSPTHLIKTRGQQVTLRCSSQSGHNTVSWYQQALGQGPQFIFQYYREEENGRGNFPPRFSGLQFPNYSSELNVNALELDDSALYLCASSPDRGYGYTFGSGTRLTVV.

This clonotype was detected many times. V and J are TRBV7-2 and TRBJ2-1; 7 bases align to TRBD2. This CDR3 region has 15 residues. CDR1 is SGHTA and CDR2 is FQGNSA in the germline V gene. With V trimmed by 0 bases and J by 7 bases, 6 bases remained unmatched. CDR3 in amino acids: CASSLAGGSLNEQFF. The CDR3, as DNA: TGTGCCAGCAGCTTAGCTGGCGGGAGTTTGAATGAGCAGTTCTTC.

As DNA, the CDR3 is TGTGCCAGCTCCCGGAGGACAGGGAGCTCCTACAATGAGCAGTTCTTC. Its protein is CASSRRTGSSYNEQFF. The V gene is TRBV18, the J gene TRBJ2-1; 8 nucleotides line up with TRBD1. Germline V gives CDR1 KGHSH, CDR2 LQKENI. Losses at the gene ends were 6 bases for V and 0 bases for J; bases not matched to a gene: 7. The CDR3 sequence is 16 residues long.

Only a few counts were recorded for this clonotype. The rearrangement uses TRBV7-9 and TRBJ2-1; D gene unclear. CDR3 length equals 14 residues. Trimming cost V 2 bases and J 10 bases, with 15 bases left between them. Germline V gene lookup returns CDR1 SEHNR and CDR2 FQNEAQ (reference sequence). The CDR3, as DNA: TGTGCCAGCAGCTTAAAATCCCCGGTACAGGAGCAGTTCTTC. Protein: CASSLKSPVQEQFF.

This clonotype was counted at least ten times. The chain is built from TRBV30 and TRBJ1-3; the match to TRBD1 covers 7 bases. Trimming cost V 3 bases and J 2 bases; bases outside gene matches: 4. The CDR3 loop spans 14 amino acids. Per germline, CDR1 GTSNPN and CDR2 SVGIG (reference sequence). CDR3 coding DNA: TGTGCCTGGAGGATAACAGGGGCTGGAAACACCATATATTTT. Its protein product is CAWRITGAGNTIYF.

This clonotype was seen repeatedly, ten times or more. This sequence joins TRBV11-2 and TRBJ2-3; 9 bases line up with TRBD2. Germline lookup yields CDR1 SGHAT and CDR2 FQNNGV. The V gene end was trimmed by 4 bases and the J gene end by 5 bases; junction bases not matched to a gene: 13. The CDR3 totals 17 residues. The CDR3 loop reads CASSWGNAGGPGDTQYF. The CDR3 region has the DNA TGTGCCAGCAGCTGGGGGAACGCGGGAGGGCCTGGAGATACGCAGTATTTT.

This clonotype was seen repeatedly, ten times or more. The chain couples TRBV2 to TRBJ2-2, with 10 bases lining up with TRBD2. The junction had 7 bases not matched to a gene; V was cut back by 8 bases and J by 7 bases. The CDR3 runs to 14 residues. The germline V gene encodes CDR1 SNHLY and CDR2 FYNNEI. DNA of the CDR3: TGTGCCAGCGAGGGGCTAGCGGGAGTCGGGGAGCTGTTTTTT. Its protein is CASEGLAGVGELFF.

This clonotype was found many times. This chain connects TRBV6-5 to TRBJ1-1; D is undetermined. CDR1 MNHEY and CDR2 SVGAGI come from the germline V gene. There are 15 residues in the CDR3. The V gene lost 2 bases and the J gene lost 1 base, with 11 bases spanning the gap. CDR3 coding DNA: TGTGCCAGCAGTTACGGGCAGGCCTGGAACACTGAAGCTTTCTTT. Residues: CASSYGQAWNTEAFF.

In this sample, this clonotype turned up a few times. V is TRBV11-2 and J is TRBJ2-2; D not certain. CDR3 size: 18 residues. Trimming cost V 5 bases and J 0 bases, with 19 bases left between them. The germline CDR1 and CDR2 sequences are SGHAT and FQNNGV. The CDR3 sequence is CASSTLTGVGSNTGELFF. CDR3 nucleotides: TGTGCCAGCAGCACCCTAACCGGTGTGGGCTCGAACACCGGGGAGCTGTTTTTT.

This clonotype was counted ten times or more. The V and J genes are TRBV11-3 and TRBJ2-3; D call uncertain. The V and J ends lost 5 bases and 4 bases respectively, with 10 bases between them. The CDR3 extends over 13 amino acids. CDR1 and CDR2 (germline): SGHNT, YENEEA. CDR3 residues: CASSQEQSDTQYF. CDR3 in DNA: TGTGCCAGCAGCCAGGAACAGTCAGATACGCAGTATTTT.

This clonotype has at least ten counts. The CDR3 loop reads CASSEAWTSGDNEQFF. The CDR3 DNA follows: TGTGCCAGCAGTGAGGCTTGGACTAGCGGGGACAATGAGCAGTTCTTC. The chain is built from TRBV2 and TRBJ2-1; the match to TRBD2 covers 12 bases. The V and J ends lost 3 bases and 5 bases, in that order; junction bases with no gene match: 5. Looked up from germline, CDR1 is SNHLY and CDR2 is FYNNEI. The CDR3 sequence is 16 residues long.

The rearrangement uses TRBV20-1 and TRBJ2-5; weak D call: TRBD2 (6 bases). The CDR3 is 17 residues long. Per germline, CDR1 DFQATT and CDR2 SNEGSKA (reference sequence). V was cut by 3 bases and J by 1 base, with 21 bases left in between. CDR3 nucleotide sequence: TGCAGTGCTAGTATTCCGGCGGGACCTACTAGCCAAGAGACCCAGTACTTC. Translated, it gives CSASIPAGPTSQETQYF.

This clonotype was recorded at least ten times. The chain carries TRBV27 and TRBJ2-5; D possibly corresponds to TRBD2 (6 bases). V dropped 6 bases and J dropped 4 bases, with 6 bases sitting between them. The CDR3 has 11 amino acids. Germline CDR1 MNHEY, CDR2 SMNVEV (reference sequence). The CDR3 nucleotides are TGTGCCAGCAGGCGGGGAGAGACCCAGTACTTC. Its translation is CASRRGETQYF.